The 27 T cell receptor beta chains reported below all come from one sample, sequenced in a study of cytomegalovirus exposure and HLA in healthy donors (dated by TCRdb to 2015 to 2018). The receptor library was made with the immunoSEQ multiplex PCR assay. For the multiplex PCR, a mixture combining 60 forward primers for TCR Vbeta segments and 13 reverse primers for TCR Jbeta segments was used. Drawn from immuneACCESS, this table holds only the in-frame rearrangements with V and J called that TCRdb kept. Clones are partly lost; checked studies trace under half to an unresolved V gene and leave the rest unexplained. The sample table records around 150,000 clones; over 80% of these occur just once. 1.5% of the sample belongs to the ten largest clones. Sample: PBMCs. The receptors originated from a young woman in good health and CMV-seronegative.

The gene calls are TRBV28 and TRBJ2-1, with 14 bases identical to TRBD2. CDR3 length: 15 residues. CDR1 is MDHEN, CDR2 SYDVKM, per germline. After removal of 4 bases from V and 10 bases from J, the junction contained 6 bases not matched to a gene. The CDR3 protein is CASSSGTSGGGEQFF. CDR3 DNA sequence: TGTGCCAGCAGTTCCGGGACTAGCGGGGGAGGGGAGCAGTTCTTC.

The rearrangement joins TRBV5-1 to TRBJ1-5; D is undetermined. This CDR3 has 15 residues. Germline CDR1 is SGHRS and CDR2 is YFSETQ. V gave up 4 bases and J gave up 7 bases, with 18 bases separating them. CDR3 DNA: TGCGCCAGCAGCCCGACTCCACTTAGCACCCAGCCCCAGCATTTT. This translates into CASSPTPLSTQPQHF.

The CDR3 reads CASSLGLAGGRAGELFF. In DNA form, the CDR3 reads TGTGCCAGCAGCTTAGGCTTAGCGGGGGGGCGCGCCGGGGAGCTGTTTTTT. V is TRBV7-2 and J is TRBJ2-2; TRBD2 matches at 11 bases. The germline V gene encodes CDR1 SGHTA and CDR2 FQGNSA. V lost 1 base to trimming and J lost 6 bases; unmatched junction nucleotides: 7. This CDR3 contains 17 residues.

V usage is TRBV19 and J usage is TRBJ1-5; 7 bases line up with TRBD1. Germline V gene sequence: CDR1 LNHDA, CDR2 SQIVND (reference sequence). The CDR3 sequence is 16 residues long. V lost 7 bases, J lost 11 bases, and 20 bases stayed unmatched. In DNA form, the CDR3 reads TGTGCCAGTAACACCCCGAGACAGGGTCGACCTGGAGCCCAGCATTTT. It encodes CASNTPRQGRPGAQHF.

V usage is TRBV11-3 and J usage is TRBJ2-3; 9 bases are a match to TRBD1. The V gene's germline CDR1 is SGHNT and CDR2 YENEEA. The CDR3 extends over 19 amino acids. Trimming cost V 3 bases and J 1 base; bases outside gene matches: 14. CDR3 bases: TGTGCCAGCAGCTTCACCCGGACAGGGGTTTTGGGGGGCACAGATACGCAGTATTTT. Its translation is CASSFTRTGVLGGTDTQYF.

This chain joins TRBV7-2 and TRBJ2-1; 8 bases are a match to TRBD1. The V and J ends lost 5 bases and 9 bases, in that order; junction bases with no gene match: 6. The germline CDR1 and CDR2 sequences are SGHTA and FQGNSA. The CDR3 is made up of 13 amino acids. The CDR3 loop is CASSLGQGGEQFF. CDR3 coding DNA: TGTGCCAGCAGCCTCGGACAGGGCGGTGAGCAGTTCTTC.

The chain recombines TRBV5-5 with TRBJ2-7, with unresolved D. Germline-derived CDR1 and CDR2 are SGHKS and YYEKEE (reference sequence). The CDR3 runs to 12 residues. The V end lost 2 bases, the J end lost 4 bases, and 7 bases lay between the germline ends. This CDR3 is CASSFRTYEQYF. CDR3 in DNA: TGTGCCAGCAGCTTCAGAACGTACGAGCAGTACTTC.

The chain employs TRBV7-9 and TRBJ2-7, with D unclear. V lost 1 base and J 0 bases, leaving 10 bases between the germline ends. This CDR3 has 15 residues. Germline lookup yields CDR1 SEHNR and CDR2 FQNEAQ (reference sequence). CDR3 nucleotide sequence: TGTGCCAGCAGCTTAGACAGCCCTCTCTCCTACGAGCAGTACTTC. Protein sequence: CASSLDSPLSYEQYF.

This chain connects TRBV7-9 to TRBJ2-5, with 7 bases aligning to TRBD2. The length of the CDR3 is 14 residues. The ends lost 4 bases at V and 6 bases at J; junction bases unmatched: 8. From germline, CDR1 is SEHNR and CDR2 FQNEAQ (reference sequence). The CDR3 nucleotides are TGTGCCAGCAGCTCACCGGGACTAAGTAAGACCCAGTACTTC. Translated: CASSSPGLSKTQYF.

The chain combines TRBV7-8 with TRBJ1-3, with 8 bases lining up with TRBD1. With 3 bases clipped from V and 7 bases from J, the junction kept 2 bases outside the gene matches. The germline CDR1 and CDR2 sequences are SGHVS and FQNEAQ. This CDR3 comprises 13 residues. The CDR3 nucleotides read TGTGCCAGCAGCTTGGACAGGGCCAACACCATATATTTT. It translates to CASSLDRANTIYF.

The chain uses TRBV4-1 and TRBJ2-3; 12 nucleotides agree with TRBD2. This CDR3 has 17 amino acids. The trim removed 1 base at V and 6 bases at J, leaving 8 bases unmatched. The germline gives CDR1 MGHRA, CDR2 YSYEKL. This CDR3 reads CASSQGRSSGGADTQYF. The CDR3 region has the DNA TGCGCCAGCAGCCAAGGAAGGTCTAGCGGGGGGGCTGATACGCAGTATTTT.

The chain uses TRBV7-9 and TRBJ1-2; 8 bases line up with TRBD1. There are 14 residues in the CDR3. Trimming cost V 2 bases and J 7 bases; bases outside gene matches: 6. CDR1 SEHNR and CDR2 FQNEAQ come from the germline V gene (reference sequence). The DNA for the CDR3 is TGTGCCAGCAGCTTACCAGGACAGGGAGGTGGCTACACCTTC. It codes for CASSLPGQGGGYTF.

The chain couples TRBV27 to TRBJ2-3; 15 bases agree with TRBD2. Trimming cost V 4 bases and J 0 bases; bases outside gene matches: 11. This CDR3 region has 20 residues. Germline CDR1 reads MNHEY; CDR2 reads SMNVEV (reference sequence). This chain's CDR3 is CASSSTGLAGGPLSTDTQYF. The CDR3 DNA sequence: TGTGCCAGCAGTTCAACGGGACTAGCGGGGGGCCCGCTGAGCACAGATACGCAGTATTTT.

Only a few counts were recorded for this clone. This chain links TRBV12-5 with TRBJ2-2; possible D gene TRBD1, 6 bases. Germline-derived CDR1 and CDR2 are LGHNT and FRNRAP. CDR3 length equals 16 residues. The germline V and J ends were trimmed by 2 bases and 5 bases, with 15 bases remaining between them. CDR3 in amino acids: CASGLITGKGTGELFF. Here the CDR3 DNA reads TGTGCTAGTGGTTTGATTACAGGGAAGGGGACCGGGGAGCTGTTTTTT.

This chain joins TRBV19 and TRBJ1-1; 11 bases fit TRBD1. The V gene end was trimmed by 5 bases and the J gene end by 8 bases; junction bases not matched to a gene: 4. CDR1 is LNHDA, CDR2 SQIVND, per germline (reference sequence). CDR3 length: 13 residues. The CDR3 sequence: CASSYRTGGEAFF. The CDR3 nucleotides are TGTGCCAGTAGTTACAGGACAGGGGGCGAAGCTTTCTTT. Complete variable domain (other parts from reference TRBV19 and TRBJ1-1): DGGITQSPKYLFRKEGQNVTLSCEQNLNHDAMYWYRQDPGQGLRLIYYSQIVNDFQKGDIAEGYSVSREKKESFPLTVTSAQKNPTAFYLCASSYRTGGEAFFGQGTRLTVV.

J is TRBJ2-7 and V is TRBV6-5; 8 bases map to TRBD1. Per germline, CDR1 MNHEY and CDR2 SVGAGI. V lost 7 bases and J lost 6; bases outside the gene matches: 8. This CDR3 has 13 amino acids. The chain's CDR3 is CASKSRGRGEQYF. CDR3 bases: TGTGCCAGCAAGAGCAGGGGGCGAGGCGAGCAGTACTTC.

In DNA form, the CDR3 reads TGTGCCAGCAGCTTATTAGGGGCACCGCAAGAGACCCAGTACTTC. Protein sequence: CASSLLGAPQETQYF. The chain employs TRBV7-3 and TRBJ2-5; D is perhaps TRBD1 (5 bases). V lost 2 bases and J 2 bases, leaving 12 bases between the germline ends. Germline V CDR1 and CDR2: SGHTA, FQGTGA. CDR3 length equals 15 residues.

The V gene is TRBV14, the J gene TRBJ2-7; 12 bases match TRBD1. V dropped 1 base and J dropped 6; count of bases not matched to a gene: 4. CDR1 SGHDN and CDR2 FVKESK come from the germline V gene. The length of the CDR3 is 15 residues. CDR3 sequence (DNA): TGTGCCAGCAGCCAAGCCGGGACAGGGGGCCTCGAGCAGTACTTC. Its protein is CASSQAGTGGLEQYF.

V gene TRBV5-1 combines with J gene TRBJ2-3; possible D gene TRBD2, 5 bases. Trimming removed 0 bases from V and 2 bases from J, with 10 bases in between. The CDR3 extends over 15 amino acids. Germline V CDR1 and CDR2: SGHRS, YFSETQ. DNA for the CDR3: TGCGCCAGCAGCTTGGACCCGGGAACCACAGATACGCAGTATTTT. Its translation is CASSLDPGTTDTQYF.

The chain has TRBV28 and TRBJ1-4, with 7 nucleotides matching TRBD1. J lost 8 bases, V lost 6 bases, and 9 bases had no gene match. Germline loops: CDR1 MDHEN, CDR2 SYDVKM. The CDR3 spans 14 residues. CDR3 protein: CASSHQGEYEKLFF. CDR3 sequence (DNA): TGTGCCAGCAGCCACCAGGGGGAATACGAAAAACTGTTTTTT.

CDR3 sequence (DNA): TGTGCCATCAGTGCAGGGGAGTTCACTGAAGCTTTCTTT. It encodes CAISAGEFTEAFF. The chain couples TRBV10-3 to TRBJ1-1, with TRBD1 as a possible D gene (6 bases). Trimming stripped 4 bases from V and 4 bases from J, with 10 bases between. Germline loops: CDR1 ENHRY, CDR2 SYGVKD. The CDR3 runs to 13 residues.

The V and J genes are TRBV30 and TRBJ2-2; D is unresolved. CDR1 is GTSNPN and CDR2 is SVGIG in the germline V gene (reference sequence). The CDR3 spans 11 residues. Trimming removed 2 bases from V and 7 bases from J, with 5 bases in between. The CDR3, as DNA: TGTGCCTGGAGTCCCGGCGGGGAGCTGTTTTTT. It encodes CAWSPGGELFF.

This clone appeared a few times. This chain connects TRBV5-1 to TRBJ2-1; weak D call: TRBD2 (6 bases). The CDR3 has 13 residues. Between the trimmed V and J ends, which lost 3 bases and 6 bases, there was a span of 10 bases. In germline, CDR1 is SGHRS, CDR2 YFSETQ. CDR3 bases: TGCGCCAGCAGCTCCAGGGAGGCCAATGAGCAGTTCTTC. It encodes CASSSREANEQFF.

This clone was seen more than once but under ten times. V is TRBV5-1 and J is TRBJ2-1; 7 nucleotides line up with TRBD1. After removal of 0 bases from V and 3 bases from J, the junction contained 15 bases not matched to a gene. Germline V CDR1 and CDR2: SGHRS, YFSETQ. The CDR3 contains 19 residues. CDR3 bases: TGCGCCAGCAGCTTGGTCTCAGGGGGACCAAATCAAAACTACAATGAGCAGTTCTTC. As protein: CASSLVSGGPNQNYNEQFF.

V is TRBV10-2 and J is TRBJ2-7; D unresolved. Germline CDR1 reads WSHSY; CDR2 reads SAAADI. This CDR3 has 15 amino acids. Trimming removed 7 bases from V and 4 bases from J, with 20 bases in between. The CDR3 spells CASIVEPFGSYEQYF. The CDR3 DNA reads as TGCGCCAGCATAGTAGAGCCGTTCGGTAGTTACGAGCAGTACTTC.

V and J are TRBV5-1 and TRBJ2-3, with D possibly matching TRBD2 (6 bases). Germline assignment: CDR1 SGHRS and CDR2 YFSETQ. V was trimmed by 4 bases and J by 6 bases, leaving 21 bases between them. This CDR3 spans 16 amino acids. CDR3 amino acids: CASSTYGTNGRDTQYF. CDR3 nucleotide sequence: TGCGCCAGCAGCACTTACGGGACCAATGGGAGGGATACGCAGTATTTT.

V and J are TRBV4-1 and TRBJ2-5; 13 bases line up with TRBD2. The better agreement between TRBJ2-7 and the DNA end casts doubt on the J call. Germline V gene sequence: CDR1 MGHRA, CDR2 YSYEKL. This CDR3 comprises 15 residues. DNA of the CDR3: TGCGCCAGCAGCCTCAGGACTAGCGGGGGTTACGAGCAGTACTTC. This translates into CASSLRTSGGYEQYF.